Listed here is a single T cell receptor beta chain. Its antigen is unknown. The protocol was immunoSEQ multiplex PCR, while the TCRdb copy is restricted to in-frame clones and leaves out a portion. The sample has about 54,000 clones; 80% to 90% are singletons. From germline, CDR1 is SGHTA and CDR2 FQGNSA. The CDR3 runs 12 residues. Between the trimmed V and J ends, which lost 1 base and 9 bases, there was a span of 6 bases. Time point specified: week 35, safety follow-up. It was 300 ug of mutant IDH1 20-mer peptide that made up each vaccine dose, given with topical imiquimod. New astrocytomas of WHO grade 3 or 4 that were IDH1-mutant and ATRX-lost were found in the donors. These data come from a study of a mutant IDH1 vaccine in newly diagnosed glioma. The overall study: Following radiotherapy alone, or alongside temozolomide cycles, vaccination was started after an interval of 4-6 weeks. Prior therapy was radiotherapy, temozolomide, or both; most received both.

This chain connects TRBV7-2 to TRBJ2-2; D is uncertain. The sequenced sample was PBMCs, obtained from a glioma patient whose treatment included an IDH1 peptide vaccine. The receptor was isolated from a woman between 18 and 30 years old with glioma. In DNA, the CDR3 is TGTGCCAGCAGCTTAGGCCCCCGGGAGCTGTTTTTT. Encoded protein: CASSLGPRELFF.